The 20 T cell receptor beta chains listed next were all sequenced from one sample in a study of T cells after posttransplantation cyclophosphamide. Assay: immunoSEQ multiplex PCR; the TCRdb copy retains only in-frame clones and omits some. The sample has tens of thousands of clones; approximately 71% are singletons. Sample: memory CD4+ T cells sorted from PBMCs. Receptor source: a woman aged 60-75 years in good health, CMV-negative, and a related stem cell transplant donor.

The V call is TRBV15, the J call TRBJ2-1; perhaps TRBD2 as D (5 bases). Germline loops: CDR1 LNHNV, CDR2 YYDKDF (reference sequence). The CDR3 totals 15 residues. V gave up 2 bases and J gave up 6 bases, with 14 bases separating them. Written as DNA, the CDR3 is TGTGCCACCAGCAGATTCGGACTCCTACTCAATGAGCAGTTCTTC. It encodes CATSRFGLLLNEQFF.

The V and J genes are TRBV7-9 and TRBJ2-7; maybe TRBD2 (6 bases). The CDR3 sequence is 15 residues long. CDR1 SEHNR and CDR2 FQNEAQ come from the germline V gene (reference sequence). Trimming shortened V by 2 bases and J by 0 bases, and 11 bases separated the two germline ends. The DNA for the CDR3 is TGTGCCAGCAGCTTATGGGGGGTCTCCTCCTACGAGCAGTACTTC. It yields the protein CASSLWGVSSYEQYF.

This clone was seen only once. This chain joins TRBV30 and TRBJ1-3; no firm D call. The CDR3 contains 12 residues. From germline, CDR1 is GTSNPN and CDR2 SVGIG (reference sequence). V was cut by 1 base and J by 4 bases, with 5 bases left in between. The CDR3 region has the DNA TGTGCCTGGAGTGCGGTCGGAAACACCATATATTTT. Translation gives CAWSAVGNTIYF.

This sequence joins TRBV7-3 and TRBJ1-1, with 7 bases matching TRBD1. The CDR3 sequence is 14 residues long. V dropped 2 bases and J dropped 0; count of bases not matched to a gene: 0. Germline CDR1 and CDR2: SGHTA and FQGTGA. The CDR3 loop reads CASSLQGVNTEAFF. CDR3 coding DNA: TGTGCCAGCAGCTTACAGGGGGTGAACACTGAAGCTTTCTTT.

The sample holds a few counts of this clone. The chain recombines TRBV7-8 with TRBJ2-7, with 9 nucleotides matching TRBD1. The CDR3 length is 14 residues. V lost 3 bases and J lost 7; bases outside the gene matches: 7. Germline-derived CDR1 and CDR2 are SGHVS and FQNEAQ. CDR3 sequence (DNA): TGTGCCAGCAGCTTGGGACAGGGCGCGGGTGAGCAGTACTTC. Protein: CASSLGQGAGEQYF.

This clone was recorded only once. The genes are TRBV9 and TRBJ2-5, with D tentatively TRBD1 (6 bases). This CDR3 has 13 amino acids. Germline V gene data show CDR1 as SGDLS and CDR2 as YYNGEE. V lost 3 bases to trimming and J lost 5 bases, with 11 bases between them. The CDR3 here is CASSGTGMETQYF. The CDR3, as DNA: TGTGCCAGCAGCGGCACAGGGATGGAGACCCAGTACTTC.

This sequence joins TRBV5-1 and TRBJ2-5, with D maybe TRBD1 (6 bases). The end of the DNA fits TRBJ2-7 better, so the J call may be wrong. In germline, CDR1 is SGHRS, CDR2 YFSETQ. The CDR3 has 13 amino acids. DNA for the CDR3: TGCGCCAGCAGCCCAATAGGGGGCTACGAGCAGTACTTC. This encodes CASSPIGGYEQYF.

This sequence joins TRBV6-6 and TRBJ1-4; unclear D gene. V lost 5 bases and J lost 0, with 10 bases in between. This CDR3 spans 15 amino acids. Germline CDR1 and CDR2: MNHNY and SVGAGI (reference sequence). The DNA for the CDR3 is TGTGCCAGCAGTCCCTACCTTGCAACTAATGAAAAACTGTTTTTT. Translated, it gives CASSPYLATNEKLFF.

The V and J genes are TRBV28 and TRBJ2-7, with 8 nucleotides matching TRBD2. With V trimmed by 4 bases and J by 5 bases, 7 bases remained unmatched. Germline CDR1 and CDR2: MDHEN and SYDVKM. The CDR3 has 14 amino acids. DNA of the CDR3: TGTGCCAGCAGTTCCGCGGGGGGACGAGACGAGCAGTACTTC. This sequence encodes CASSSAGGRDEQYF. Supplemented by reference TRBV28 and TRBJ2-7, the full variable domain reads DVKVTQSSRYLVKRTGEKVFLECVQDMDHENMFWYRQDPGLGLRLIYFSYDVKMKEKGDIPEGYSVSREKKERFSLILESASTNQTSMYLCASSSAGGRDEQYFGPGTRLTVT.

The chain links TRBV7-8 to TRBJ2-7; 12 bases match TRBD2. The CDR3 covers 14 residues. V shed 4 bases and J 3 bases; nucleotides not matched to a gene: 1. Per the germline V gene, CDR1 is SGHVS and CDR2 is FQNEAQ. The CDR3 is CASSSLAGGYEQYF. The DNA for the CDR3 is TGTGCCAGCAGCTCACTAGCGGGAGGCTACGAGCAGTACTTC.

This sequence joins TRBV7-2 and TRBJ2-5; 9 positions match TRBD2. After removal of 1 base from V and 10 bases from J, the junction contained 7 bases not matched to a gene. Germline V gene lookup returns CDR1 SGHTA and CDR2 FQGNSA. This CDR3 region has 14 residues. The CDR3 here is CASSLVSGGRDQYF. The DNA for the CDR3 is TGTGCCAGCAGCTTAGTTAGCGGGGGACGGGACCAGTACTTC.

The rearrangement links TRBV19 to TRBJ2-7, with 7 bases matching TRBD2. The V gene's germline CDR1 is LNHDA and CDR2 SQIVND (reference sequence). The CDR3 covers 13 residues. After removal of 3 bases from V and 6 bases from J, the junction contained 5 bases not matched to a gene. CDR3 bases: TGTGCCAGTAGTATTTCTAGCGGCACCGAGCAGTACTTC. It translates to CASSISSGTEQYF. The full variable domain, its missing parts supplied by reference TRBV19 and TRBJ2-7, is DGGITQSPKYLFRKEGQNVTLSCEQNLNHDAMYWYRQDPGQGLRLIYYSQIVNDFQKGDIAEGYSVSREKKESFPLTVTSAQKNPTAFYLCASSISSGTEQYFGPGTRLTVT.

This clone came up a few times. The chain uses TRBV6-6 and TRBJ2-1; TRBD2 agrees at 8 bases. Germline CDR1 reads MNHNY; CDR2 reads SVGAGI (reference sequence). V dropped 6 bases and J dropped 6; count of bases not matched to a gene: 7. There are 14 residues in the CDR3. For the CDR3, the DNA is TGTGCCAGCAGGGGACTAGAACCCCCCAATGAGCAGTTCTTC. Encoded protein: CASRGLEPPNEQFF.

The V and J genes are TRBV5-4 and TRBJ2-5, with 12 positions matching TRBD2. The junction had 2 bases not matched to a gene; V was cut back by 4 bases and J by 1 base. CDR3 size: 15 residues. The germline V gene has CDR1 SGHNT and CDR2 YYREEE (reference sequence). The CDR3 sequence is CASSILAGGQETQYF. The CDR3 bases are TGTGCCAGCAGCATACTAGCGGGGGGCCAAGAGACCCAGTACTTC.

The sample holds a few counts of this clone. The chain uses TRBV2 and TRBJ2-5; TRBD2 matches 11 bases. Germline-derived CDR1 and CDR2 are SNHLY and FYNNEI. The ends lost 2 bases at V and 6 bases at J; junction bases unmatched: 2. This CDR3 comprises 14 residues. CDR3 coding DNA: TGTGCCAGCAGTGAACTAGCGGGAGGCAAGACCCAGTACTTC. As protein: CASSELAGGKTQYF.

The chain uses TRBV7-2 and TRBJ2-1; 8 nucleotides line up with TRBD1. Looked up from germline, CDR1 is SGHTA and CDR2 is FQGNSA. The CDR3 length is 15 residues. J lost 0 bases, V lost 6 bases, and 4 bases had no gene match. In DNA form, the CDR3 reads TGTGCCAGCAGATCAGACAGGGGCTCCTACAATGAGCAGTTCTTC. Its translation is CASRSDRGSYNEQFF.

V usage is TRBV7-8 and J usage is TRBJ2-7, with TRBD1 matching 9 bases. The CDR3 is 14 residues long. J was trimmed by 6 bases and V by 4 bases; bases with no gene match: 7. Germline values: CDR1 SGHVS, CDR2 FQNEAQ. CDR3 bases: TGTGCCAGCAGCTCCGGGACAGGGATGGGCGAGCAGTACTTC. Its protein product is CASSSGTGMGEQYF.

This rearrangement joins TRBV7-8 to TRBJ2-1; no firm D call. CDR1 is SGHVS and CDR2 is FQNEAQ in the germline V gene. Trimming pared 2 bases from V and 15 bases from J, leaving 14 bases between. The CDR3 extends over 12 amino acids. The CDR3 spells CASSLNHRESFF. In nucleotides, the CDR3 is TGTGCCAGCAGCTTAAATCACCGAGAATCGTTCTTC.

V gene TRBV6-4 combines with J gene TRBJ2-7, with 9 bases identical to TRBD1. Germline CDR1 is MRHNA and CDR2 is SNTAGT. J gave up 5 bases and V 10 bases, and 9 bases lay outside the gene matches. The CDR3 spans 13 residues. Here the CDR3 DNA reads TGTGCCAAAGCGGGACAGGGAACCCACGAGCAGTACTTC. It is translated as CAKAGQGTHEQYF.

The V call is TRBV6-5, the J call TRBJ2-7, with D possibly matching TRBD2 (5 bases). This CDR3 has 13 amino acids. Per the germline V gene, CDR1 is MNHEY and CDR2 is SVGAGI. V lost 7 bases and J 1 base, leaving 11 bases between the germline ends. The chain's CDR3 is CASKRAHSYEQYF. The CDR3 nucleotides are TGTGCCAGCAAGAGGGCCCATTCCTACGAGCAGTACTTC.